The 8 T cell receptor beta chains below were found in one sample sequenced in a study of shared clonotypes between healthy human individuals. TCRdb keeps only in-frame clones here, not all; method: immunoSEQ multiplex PCR. The sample shows a few million clones, about 92% of them seen only once. The specimen sequenced was naive CD4+ T cells from PBMCs. The subset was: CD45RA+ positively selected. The source is a man aged 18 to 30 in good health. Some clones in this sample may be carry-over from other donors' samples.

This clone was counted a single time. The rearrangement joins TRBV5-4 to TRBJ2-3, with a possible D match to TRBD1 (5 bases). The CDR3 is 13 residues long. V was trimmed by 4 bases and J by 2 bases, leaving 8 bases between them. The germline V gene encodes CDR1 SGHNT and CDR2 YYREEE (reference sequence). CDR3 residues: CASSTGPTDTQYF. CDR3 nucleotides: TGTGCCAGCAGCACAGGACCCACAGATACGCAGTATTTT.

The chain is built from TRBV2 and TRBJ1-1; maybe TRBD1 (6 bases). Germline V lookup: CDR1 SNHLY, CDR2 FYNNEI. The CDR3 extends over 15 amino acids. The V end lost 6 bases, the J end lost 1 base, and 15 bases lay between the germline ends. This chain's CDR3 is CASRSGTTANTEAFF. Written as DNA, the CDR3 is TGTGCCAGCAGGTCTGGGACAACGGCGAACACTGAAGCTTTCTTT.

The chain recombines TRBV7-9 with TRBJ2-7; TRBD1 is a possible D gene (5 bases). Germline V gene lookup returns CDR1 SEHNR and CDR2 FQNEAQ (reference sequence). V lost 2 bases and J 1 base, leaving 9 bases between the germline ends. The CDR3 is made up of 14 amino acids. The CDR3 protein is CASSLIQDSYEQYF. In DNA form, the CDR3 reads TGTGCCAGCAGCTTAATACAGGATTCCTACGAGCAGTACTTC. Together with reference TRBV7-9 and TRBJ2-7, the CDR3 gives the full variable domain: DTGVSQNPRHKITKRGQNVTFRCDPISEHNRLYWYRQTLGQGPEFLTYFQNEAQLEKSRLLSDRFSAERPKGSFSTLEIQRTEQGDSAMYLCASSLIQDSYEQYFGPGTRLTVT.

The V and J genes are TRBV29-1 and TRBJ2-3; a weak D match, TRBD1 (5 bases). The CDR3 has 15 residues. Germline V gene sequence: CDR1 SQVTM, CDR2 ANQGSEA. Trimming stripped 4 bases from V and 6 bases from J, with 20 bases between. The CDR3, as DNA: TGCAGCGTTGGACAGTCGACAGACGCCCAGGATACGCAGTATTTT. Translation gives CSVGQSTDAQDTQYF.

The chain's CDR3 is CASSYMGGQGNTIYF. In nucleotides, the CDR3 is TGTGCCAGCAGTTACATGGGAGGGCAAGGAAACACCATATATTTT. V and J are TRBV6-5 and TRBJ1-3; D is ambiguous. With 2 bases removed from V and 4 bases from J, the gap between germline ends came to 12 bases. The CDR3 covers 15 residues. Per the germline V gene, CDR1 is MNHEY and CDR2 is SVGAGI.

V gene TRBV10-3 combines with J gene TRBJ1-1; TRBD1 is a possible D gene (5 bases). The ends were cut back, 0 bases at V and 3 bases at J, with 5 bases in the middle. Germline loops: CDR1 ENHRY, CDR2 SYGVKD. The CDR3 consists of 13 residues. For the CDR3, the DNA is TGTGCCATCAGTGAGTCGGGGGACACTGAAGCTTTCTTT. Protein: CAISESGDTEAFF.

V gene TRBV27 combines with J gene TRBJ2-1; 8 positions match TRBD1. This CDR3 has 16 amino acids. Germline V lookup: CDR1 MNHEY, CDR2 SMNVEV (reference sequence). Trimming removed 5 bases from V and 5 bases from J; junction bases left unmatched: 11. Written as DNA, the CDR3 is TGTGCCAGCAGTCAACCGGGGCAGGGGGCCGACAATGAGCAGTTCTTC. Encoded protein: CASSQPGQGADNEQFF.

The chain uses TRBV7-2 and TRBJ2-7, with 7 positions matching TRBD1. This CDR3 comprises 16 residues. Germline CDR1 SGHTA, CDR2 FQGNSA. V shed 5 bases, J shed 2 bases, and the junction held 12 bases outside the gene matches. The CDR3 sequence is CASSPQGEVYPYEQYF. The CDR3 bases are TGTGCCAGCAGCCCCCAGGGGGAAGTCTACCCCTACGAGCAGTACTTC.